These 11 T cell receptor beta chains were sequenced from one sample in a study of T cell repertoires in aging, cancer and after chemotherapy. A mixed TRB-A/B primer pool amplified rearranged TRB by multiplex touch-down PCR. TCRdb ran MiXCR on the multiplex PCR reads and lists one entry per CDR3 protein. In the table there are some 6,100 distinct CDR3 sequences, 38% of which are singletons. The template was genomic DNA from peripheral blood, not RNA. The sample comprised blood. These receptors were obtained from a human donor with a blood cancer.

Concerning this clonotype itself: This may come from a read error, since a much larger clone is one base off. The V and J genes are TRBV27 and TRBJ2-1; 8 bases fit TRBD2. The CDR3 has 16 amino acids. V shed 1 base and J 0 bases; nucleotides not matched to a gene: 2. Looked up from germline, CDR1 is MNHEY and CDR2 is SMNVEV (reference sequence). As DNA, the CDR3 is TGTGCCAGCAGTTTATTCGGGAGGGACTCCTACAATGAGCAGTTCTTC. This gives the protein CASSLFGRDSYNEQFF.

Relative to its sample, this clonotype is medium-sized. The rearrangement joins TRBV18 to TRBJ2-5; D is unresolved. Germline V lookup: CDR1 KGHSH, CDR2 LQKENI. V was clipped by 4 bases and J by 3 bases, with 0 bases between them. The CDR3 runs 10 residues. CDR3 loop: CASSQETQYF. As DNA, the CDR3 is TGTGCCAGCTCACAAGAGACCCAGTACTTC. The complete variable domain, with remaining parts taken from reference TRBV18 and TRBJ2-5, reads NAGVMQNPRHLVRRRGQEARLRCSPMKGHSHVYWYRQLPEEGLKFMVYLQKENIIDESGMPKERFSAEFPKEGPSILRIQQVVRGDSAAYFCASSQETQYFGPGTRLLVL.

The rearrangement joins TRBV6-5 to TRBJ2-7; 9 bases are a match to TRBD1. Germline loops: CDR1 MNHEY, CDR2 SVGAGI. The CDR3 covers 14 residues. Germline trimming cut 5 bases from V and 3 bases from J; bases unmatched to any gene: 5. The CDR3 is CASSEGTGYYEQYF. DNA for the CDR3: TGTGCCAGCAGTGAAGGGACAGGGTACTACGAGCAGTACTTC.

Worth noting for this clonotype: This likely comes from a read error, as the CDR3 has no conserved phenylalanine or tryptophan at its end. The rearrangement uses TRBV12-3 or TRBV12-4 and TRBJ2-2; the D is unclear. Trimming pared 7 bases from V and 5 bases from J, leaving 14 bases between. The CDR3 runs 14 residues. The DNA for the CDR3 is TGTGCCAGCACCCAAACAGCTTATACCGGGGAGCTGTTTTAT. It translates to CASTQTAYTGELFY.

The chain is built from TRBV5-1 and TRBJ2-2; D gene ambiguous. The CDR3 is 17 residues long. V lost 6 bases and J lost 1, with 19 bases in between. The V gene's germline CDR1 is SGHRS and CDR2 YFSETQ. The CDR3 spells CASTRQKTGGNTGELFF. For the CDR3, the DNA is TGCGCCAGCACCCGACAAAAGACGGGCGGGAACACCGGGGAGCTGTTTTTT.

The chain joins TRBV19 to TRBJ1-2, with D unclear. Deletions cut 5 bases from V and 4 bases from J, with 14 bases between. CDR1 and CDR2 from the germline V gene are LNHDA and SQIVND (reference sequence). The CDR3 runs 14 residues. The CDR3, as DNA: TGTGCCAGTAGTTTTGGACGGACTGTCTATGGCTACACCTTC. As protein: CASSFGRTVYGYTF.

This clonotype has a handful of counts. The chain joins TRBV29-1 to TRBJ1-6; D unresolved. Germline values: CDR1 SQVTM, CDR2 ANQGSEA. The CDR3 totals 13 residues. Trimming removed 6 bases from V and 6 bases from J, with 12 bases in between. This CDR3 is CSVATGVNSPLHF. CDR3 DNA: TGCAGCGTAGCCACGGGAGTTAATTCACCCCTCCACTTT. The variable domain in full, with the rest retrieved from reference TRBV29-1 and TRBJ1-6, is SAVISQKPSRDICQRGTSLTIQCQVDSQVTMMFWYRQQPGQSLTLIATANQGSEATYESGFVIDKFPISRPNLTFSTLTVSNMSPEDSSIYLCSVATGVNSPLHFGNGTRLTVT.

The V and J genes are TRBV11-2 and TRBJ2-7; tentative D call: TRBD1 (6 bases). Germline CDR1 is SGHAT and CDR2 is FQNNGV. V gave up 0 bases and J gave up 2 bases, with 11 bases separating them. There are 15 residues in the CDR3. The CDR3 sequence is CASSLEQGGTYEQYF. The CDR3 DNA sequence: TGTGCCAGCAGCTTAGAACAGGGCGGTACCTACGAGCAGTACTTC.

The chain combines TRBV7-6 with TRBJ2-1, with 11 bases fitting TRBD2. Trimming took 5 bases from V and 9 from J; bases not matched to a gene: 3. The CDR3 length is 13 residues. CDR1 SGHVS and CDR2 FNYEAQ come from the germline V gene. The CDR3 is CASSGLAGGEQFF. The CDR3 region has the DNA TGTGCCAGCAGCGGACTAGCGGGTGGTGAGCAGTTCTTC.

CDR3 sequence reads: CAISDQRRSNQPQHF. DNA for the CDR3: TGTGCCATCAGTGATCAGAGACGGAGCAATCAGCCCCAGCATTTT. The chain couples TRBV10-3 to TRBJ1-5; D is ambiguous. Trimming cost V 3 bases and J 1 base, with 10 bases left between them. The germline V gene has CDR1 ENHRY and CDR2 SYGVKD. The CDR3 consists of 15 residues.

This clonotype was seen a handful of times. The J gene is TRBJ2-5, the V gene TRBV20-1; D call uncertain. CDR3 length equals 12 residues. With 1 base removed from V and 0 bases from J, the gap between germline ends came to 3 bases. Germline assignment: CDR1 DFQATT and CDR2 SNEGSKA (reference sequence). The DNA for the CDR3 is TGCAGTGCTAGAGCTAACCAAGAGACCCAGTACTTC. Its protein is CSARANQETQYF.